This T cell receptor (beta chain) was retrieved from a study of shared T cell receptors in the human thymus. The CDR3 is 16 amino acids. Germline loops: CDR1 SGHVT, CDR2 SQSDAQ. With 2 bases clipped from V and 4 bases from J, the junction kept 8 bases outside the gene matches. TCRdb's table, derived via immunoSEQ multiplex PCR, lists solely in-frame clones and lacks some. The table shows hundreds of thousands of clones, with 80% to 90% occurring only once. The same sample was also used in a study of human thymus T cells. This second report adds: Thymus tissue was removed during corrective cardiac surgery. The related literature has documented a marked overlap of thymic repertoires among unrelated individuals.

Sequencing input: thymocytes. This TCR was recovered from a boy in the first two years of life with a congenital heart defect. This sequence joins TRBV7-4 and TRBJ2-1; 7 bases fit TRBD1. CDR3 loop: CASSLIRDSGYNEQFF. The CDR3 bases are TGTGCCAGCAGCTTAATCCGGGACAGCGGATACAATGAGCAGTTCTTC.